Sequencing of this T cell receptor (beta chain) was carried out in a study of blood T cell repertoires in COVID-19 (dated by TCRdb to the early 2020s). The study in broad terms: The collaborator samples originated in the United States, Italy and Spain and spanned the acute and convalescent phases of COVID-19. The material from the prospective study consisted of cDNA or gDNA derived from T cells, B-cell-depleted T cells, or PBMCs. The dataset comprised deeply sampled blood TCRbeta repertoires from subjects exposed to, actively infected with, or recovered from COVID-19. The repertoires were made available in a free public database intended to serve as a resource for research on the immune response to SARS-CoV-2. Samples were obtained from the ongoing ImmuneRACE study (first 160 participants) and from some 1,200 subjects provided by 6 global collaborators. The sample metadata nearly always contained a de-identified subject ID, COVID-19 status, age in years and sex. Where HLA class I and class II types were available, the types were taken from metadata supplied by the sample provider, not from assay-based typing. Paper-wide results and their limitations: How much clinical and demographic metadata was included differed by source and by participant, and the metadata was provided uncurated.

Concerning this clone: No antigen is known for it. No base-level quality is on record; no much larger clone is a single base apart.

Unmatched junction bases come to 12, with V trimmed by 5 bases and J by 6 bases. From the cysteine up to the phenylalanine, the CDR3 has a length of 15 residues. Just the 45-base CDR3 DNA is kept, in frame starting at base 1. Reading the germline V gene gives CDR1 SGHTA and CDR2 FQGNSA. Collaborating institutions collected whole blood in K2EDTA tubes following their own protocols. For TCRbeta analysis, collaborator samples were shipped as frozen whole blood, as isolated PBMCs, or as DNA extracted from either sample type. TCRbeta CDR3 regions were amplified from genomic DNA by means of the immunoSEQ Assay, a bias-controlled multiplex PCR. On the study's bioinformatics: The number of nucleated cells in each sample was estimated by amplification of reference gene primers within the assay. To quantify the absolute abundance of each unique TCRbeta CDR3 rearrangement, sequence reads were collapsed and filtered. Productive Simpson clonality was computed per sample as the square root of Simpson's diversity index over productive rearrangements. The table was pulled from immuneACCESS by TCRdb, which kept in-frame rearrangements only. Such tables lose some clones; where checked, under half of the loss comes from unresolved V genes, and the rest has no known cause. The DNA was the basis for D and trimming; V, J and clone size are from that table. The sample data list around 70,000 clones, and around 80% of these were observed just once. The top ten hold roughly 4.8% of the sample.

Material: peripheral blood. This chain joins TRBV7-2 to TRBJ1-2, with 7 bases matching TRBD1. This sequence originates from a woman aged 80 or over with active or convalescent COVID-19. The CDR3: CASSTRQGPGNGYTF. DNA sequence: TGTGCCAGCAGCACCCGACAGGGCCCGGGGAATGGCTACACCTTC.